The entry below describes one TCR beta chain. The target of this receptor is not known. Within one base of it there is no much larger clone, and no base qualities were kept. Collaborating institutions collected whole blood in K2EDTA tubes following their own protocols. For TCRbeta analysis, collaborators shipped samples in one of three forms: frozen whole blood, isolated PBMCs, or DNA extracted from either of those sample types. The data were obtained in a study of blood T cell repertoires in COVID-19 (dated by TCRdb to the early 2020s). Background on the whole study: The collaborator samples originated in the United States, Italy and Spain and spanned the acute and convalescent phases of COVID-19. The material from the prospective study consisted of cDNA or gDNA derived from T cells, B-cell-depleted T cells, or PBMCs. The dataset comprised deeply sampled blood TCRbeta repertoires from subjects exposed to, actively infected with, or recovered from COVID-19. The repertoires were released in a freely available public database intended as a resource for research on the immune response to SARS-CoV-2. Where available, HLA class I and class II types were obtained from metadata supplied by the sample provider rather than from assay-based typing. Sample metadata almost always included a de-identified subject ID, COVID-19 status, age in years and sex. The samples were drawn from the first 160 participants of the ongoing ImmuneRACE study and from some 1,300 subjects provided by 6 global collaborators.

TCRbeta CDR3 regions were amplified from genomic DNA using the immunoSEQ Assay, a bias-controlled multiplex PCR. Concerning the study's data processing: Within the assay, amplification of reference gene primers was used to estimate how many nucleated cells each sample contained. To quantify the absolute abundance of each unique TCRbeta CDR3 rearrangement, sequence reads were collapsed and filtered. Productive Simpson clonality was computed per sample as the square root of Simpson's diversity index over productive rearrangements. TCRdb mirrors the immuneACCESS table, restricted to in-frame sequences. Some clones are absent from its copies; in checked studies, under half trace to an unresolved V gene, and the reason for the others is unknown. The DNA gave D and trimming, while V, J and clone size come from that table. Here the sample has a few hundred thousand clones; around 89% occur a single time. The leading ten clones occupy 12% of the sample.

What the work shows at the level of the full study, not this receptor alone: Clinical and demographic metadata were provided uncurated, with the amount varying by source and participant.

The CDR3 runs 13 amino acids, cysteine and phenylalanine included. Only CDR3 DNA remains: 39 bases, in frame from the first base. The junction shows trimming of 5 bases on V and 3 bases on J, and the gene matches do not reach 3 bases of it. The sequencing input was peripheral blood. The sequence links TRBV12-3 or TRBV12-4 to TRBJ1-1, with 7 middle bases fitting TRBD1. This sequence was found in a woman aged 60-75 years with acute or convalescent COVID-19. The CDR3 is CASSTGDYTEAFF. DNA sequence: TGTGCCAGCAGTACAGGGGACTACACTGAAGCTTTCTTT.